The clone carrying this TCR beta chain was detected only once. This entry comes from a study of blood T cell repertoires in COVID-19. Assay: immunoSEQ multiplex PCR; the TCRdb copy retains only in-frame clones and omits some. The data contain under 300,000 clones, 70% to 90% of them singletons. Sequenced material: peripheral blood. The receptor's source is a man aged 60 to 75 who had recovered from COVID-19.

The CDR3 loop is CASTSYPPDTQYF. The CDR3 DNA reads TGTGCCAGCACTAGTTACCCCCCAGATACGCAGTATTTT. V usage is TRBV6-5 and J usage is TRBJ2-3, with D unclear. Germline-derived CDR1 and CDR2 are MNHEY and SVGAGI. This CDR3 has 13 amino acids. V was cut by 7 bases and J by 4 bases, with 12 bases left in between.